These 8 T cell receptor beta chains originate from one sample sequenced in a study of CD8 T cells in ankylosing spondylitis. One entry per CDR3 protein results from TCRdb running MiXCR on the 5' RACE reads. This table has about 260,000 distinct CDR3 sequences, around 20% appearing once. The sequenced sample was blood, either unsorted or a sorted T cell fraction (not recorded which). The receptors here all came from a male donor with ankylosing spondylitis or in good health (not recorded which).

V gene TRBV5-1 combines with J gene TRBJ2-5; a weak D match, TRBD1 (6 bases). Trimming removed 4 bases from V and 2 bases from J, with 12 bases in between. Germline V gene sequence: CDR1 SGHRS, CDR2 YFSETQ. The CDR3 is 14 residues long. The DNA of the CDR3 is TGCGCCAGCAGCGTGGAAAGGGGGCAAGAGACCCAGTACTTC. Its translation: CASSVERGQETQYF.

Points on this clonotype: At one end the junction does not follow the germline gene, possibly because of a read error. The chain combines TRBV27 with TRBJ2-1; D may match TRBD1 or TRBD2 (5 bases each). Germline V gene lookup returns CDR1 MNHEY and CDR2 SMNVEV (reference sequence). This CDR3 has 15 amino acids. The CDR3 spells CASSFGRGDYNAQFF. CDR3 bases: TGTGCCAGCAGTTTCGGTAGGGGAGACTACAATGCGCAGTTCTTC.

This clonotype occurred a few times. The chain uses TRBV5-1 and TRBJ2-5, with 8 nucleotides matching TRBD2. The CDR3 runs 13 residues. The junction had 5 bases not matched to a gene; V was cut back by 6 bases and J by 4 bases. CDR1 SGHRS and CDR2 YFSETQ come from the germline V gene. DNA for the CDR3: TGCGCCAGCACTAGGACTAGCACAGAGACCCAGTACTTC. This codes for CASTRTSTETQYF.

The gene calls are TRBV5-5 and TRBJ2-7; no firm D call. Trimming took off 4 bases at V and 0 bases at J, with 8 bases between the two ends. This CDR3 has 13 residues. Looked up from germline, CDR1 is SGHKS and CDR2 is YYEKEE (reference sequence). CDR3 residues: CASSPDGSYEQYV. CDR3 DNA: TGTGCCAGCAGCCCGGACGGCTCCTACGAGCAGTACGTC.

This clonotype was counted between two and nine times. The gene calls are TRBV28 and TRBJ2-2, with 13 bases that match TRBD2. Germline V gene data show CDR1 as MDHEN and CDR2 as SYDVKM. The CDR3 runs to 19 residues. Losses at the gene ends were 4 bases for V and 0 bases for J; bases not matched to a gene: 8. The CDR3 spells CASSSLTSGRGANTGELFF. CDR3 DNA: TGTGCCAGCAGTTCGCTCACTAGCGGGAGGGGCGCGAACACCGGGGAGCTGTTTTTT.

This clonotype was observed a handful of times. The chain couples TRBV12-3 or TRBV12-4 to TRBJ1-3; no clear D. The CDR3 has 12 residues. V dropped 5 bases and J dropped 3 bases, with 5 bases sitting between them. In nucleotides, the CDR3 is TGTGCCAGCAGTACCATTGGAAACACCATATATTTT. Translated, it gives CASSTIGNTIYF.

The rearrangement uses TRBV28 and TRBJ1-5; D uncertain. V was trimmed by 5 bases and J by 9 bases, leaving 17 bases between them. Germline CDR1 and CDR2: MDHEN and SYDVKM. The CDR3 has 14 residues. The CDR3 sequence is CASSPAGDPSPQHF. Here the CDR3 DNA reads TGTGCCAGCAGTCCCGCTGGAGACCCATCGCCCCAGCATTTT.

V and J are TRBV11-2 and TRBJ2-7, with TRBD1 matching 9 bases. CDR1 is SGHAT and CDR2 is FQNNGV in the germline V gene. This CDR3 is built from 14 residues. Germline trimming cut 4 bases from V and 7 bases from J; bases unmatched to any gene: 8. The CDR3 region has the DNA TGTGCCAGCAGCTCCACAGGGGGCGGCTGGGAGCAGTACGTC. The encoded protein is CASSSTGGGWEQYV.